The rows below give T cell receptor beta chains drawn from one sample of a study of regulatory T cells in long-lasting Graves disease. TCRdb reprocessed the multiplex PCR reads with MiXCR, giving one entry per CDR3 protein. Here the sample spans roughly 610,000 distinct CDR3 sequences, about 16% being singletons. The data also belong to a second study, concerning T cells in Graves' hyperthyroidism and ophthalmopathy.

Sequencing used peripheral blood mononuclear cells (PBMCs), obtained at new diagnosis, from a patient treated with antithyroid drugs. The receptors derive from a man aged 18 to 30 with Graves disease. Each CDR3 is given with its conserved first and last residue. D genes are given only for firm matches. The listing skips clone size in some rows; elsewhere it reads once, few, many or a size class.

>TRBJ2-7|many|TRBD2|TRBV6-1
CASSEQGSGGEQYF
TGTGCCAGCAGTGAACAGGGTTCGGGGGGCGAGCAGTACTTC
>TRBJ2-7|many|TRBD1|TRBV29-1
CSVRDRGPYEQYF
TGCAGCGTCCGGGACAGGGGTCCGTACGAGCAGTACTTC
>TRBJ1-3|few|.|TRBV28
CASSRPGMNTIYF
TGTGCCAGCAGTAGGCCAGGGATGAACACCATATATTTT
>TRBJ1-1|many|.|TRBV27
CASGPYMSNTEAFF
TGTGCCAGCGGGCCTTACATGTCGAACACTGAAGCTTTCTTT
>TRBJ1-6|.|TRBD1|TRBV27
CASSGRGFDNSPLHF
TGTGCCAGCAGTGGCAGGGGGTTCGATAATTCACCCCTCCACTTT
>TRBJ2-3|.|.|TRBV7-3
CASSLWGNLGDTQYF
TGTGCCAGCAGCTTATGGGGTAATTTGGGAGATACGCAGTATTTT
>TRBJ2-1|many|TRBD2|TRBV3-1
CASGRGGTSGDSPFF
TGTGCCAGCGGACGAGGTGGGACTAGCGGGGACAGCCCGTTCTTC
>TRBJ2-7|.|TRBD1|TRBV5-1
CASSLGQGNPYEQYF
TGCGCCAGCAGCTTGGGACAGGGGAATCCCTACGAGCAGTACTTC
>TRBJ2-3|many|.|TRBV3-1
CASSPGGVYTDTQYF
TGTGCCAGCAGCCCTGGCGGGGTTTACACAGATACGCAGTATTTT
>TRBJ1-1|few|.|TRBV3-1
CASSPWTAMNTEAFF
TGTGCCAGCAGCCCTTGGACAGCAATGAACACTGAAGCTTTCTTT
>TRBJ2-1|few|TRBD1|TRBV5-5
CASSLGEQGWVFNEQFF
TGTGCCAGCAGCTTGGGAGAACAGGGGTGGGTTTTCAATGAGCAGTTCTTC
>TRBJ2-6|few|TRBD1|TRBV27
CASSLSGRGLSGANVLTF
TGTGCCAGCAGTTTATCGGGAAGGGGGCTCTCTGGGGCCAACGTCCTGACTTTC
>TRBJ1-3|few|.|TRBV6-1
CASSEMGNTIYF
TGTGCCAGCAGTGAAATGGGAAACACCATATATTTT
>TRBJ2-7|.|.|TRBV5-6
CASSSLGAGAYEQYF
TGTGCCAGCAGCTCGCTTGGTGCAGGGGCCTACGAGCAGTACTTC
>TRBJ2-1|many|.|TRBV15
CATSRRIEVEQFF
TGTGCCACCAGCCGACGGATCGAGGTTGAGCAGTTCTTC
>TRBJ2-7|many|TRBD2|TRBV7-9
CASSLAGGAYEQYF
TGTGCCAGCAGCTTAGCGGGAGGGGCCTACGAGCAGTACTTC
>TRBJ1-1|many|.|TRBV18
CASSPRADTEAFF
TGTGCCAGCTCACCAAGGGCTGACACTGAAGCTTTCTTT
>TRBJ1-1|many|TRBD1|TRBV20-1
CSATDRGEAFF
TGCAGTGCTACGGACAGGGGAGAAGCTTTCTTT
>TRBJ2-1|many|.|TRBV5-1
CASSSNNEQFF
TGTGCCAGCAGCTCCAACAATGAGCAGTTCTTC
>TRBJ2-3|few|.|TRBV20-1
CSASLAKDTQYF
TGCAGTGCTAGTCTAGCGAAAGATACGCAGTATTTT
>TRBJ2-4|few|.|TRBV13
CASSLRDLLAKNIQYF
TGTGCCAGCAGCTTAAGGGACTTACTAGCCAAAAACATTCAGTACTTC
>TRBJ2-7|many|.|TRBV30
CAWSSPTSTVWEQYF
TGTGCCTGGAGCTCACCTACTAGCACGGTTTGGGAGCAGTACTTC
>TRBJ1-4|.|TRBD1|TRBV7-2
CASSSQGAIEKLFF
TGTGCCAGCAGCTCACAGGGGGCGATTGAAAAACTGTTTTTT
>TRBJ1-6|many|.|TRBV3-1
CASSLEQGYSPLHF
TGTGCCAGCAGCCTCGAACAGGGTTATTCACCCCTCCACTTT
>TRBJ1-2|many|.|TRBV7-8
CASSSAGSYGYTF
TGTGCCAGCAGTTCCGCGGGTAGTTATGGCTACACCTTC
>TRBJ2-3|few|.|TRBV6-1
CASSERYITDTQYF
TGTGCCAGCAGTGAACGCTACATCACAGATACGCAGTATTTT
>TRBJ2-4|many|.|TRBV29-1
CSVEGESKNIQYF
TGCAGCGTTGAGGGGGAGTCCAAAAACATTCAGTACTTC
>TRBJ2-2|.|TRBD2|TRBV11-2
CASSRVLAGTGELFF
TGTGCCAGCAGCCGCGTACTAGCGGGAACCGGGGAGCTGTTTTTT
>TRBJ2-7|few|.|TRBV9
CASSVAKPTVSSYEQYF
TGTGCCAGCAGCGTAGCTAAGCCGACAGTGAGCTCCTACGAGCAGTACTTC
>TRBJ2-4|many|.|TRBV12-3/TRBV12-4
CASSLLGPNIQYF
TGTGCCAGCAGCCTACTAGGACCGAACATTCAGTACTTC
>TRBJ2-2|.|TRBD2|TRBV15
CATSRASGRASGELFF
TGTGCCACCAGCAGAGCTTCCGGGAGGGCGAGCGGGGAGCTGTTTTTT
>TRBJ2-7|few|.|TRBV13
CASSPPPLGEKSYEQYF
TGTGCCAGCAGCCCCCCCCCTCTAGGGGAGAAAAGCTACGAGCAGTACTTC
>TRBJ2-1|many|TRBD2|TRBV6-1
CASSTLSGGPGDNEQFF
TGTGCCAGCAGTACCCTATCGGGAGGGCCCGGGGACAATGAGCAGTTCTTC
>TRBJ2-7|many|TRBD1|TRBV20-1
CSARPGQGSYEQYF
TGCAGTGCTAGACCGGGACAGGGATCCTACGAGCAGTACTTC
>TRBJ2-1|many|TRBD2|TRBV5-1
CASSPGLAGMSSYNEQFF
TGCGCCAGCAGCCCGGGACTAGCGGGAATGAGCTCCTACAATGAGCAGTTCTTC
>TRBJ2-3|.|.|TRBV30
CALSSGTSNPITDTQYF
TGTGCCTTATCGTCCGGGACTTCCAACCCCATCACAGATACGCAGTATTTT
>TRBJ2-7|.|TRBD2|TRBV29-1
CSVDGRASGSYEQYF
TGCAGCGTTGACGGGAGGGCCTCGGGCTCCTACGAGCAGTACTTC
>TRBJ2-1|few|TRBD1|TRBV7-9
CASSSGTDYNEQFF
TGTGCCAGCAGCTCGGGGACAGACTACAATGAGCAGTTCTTC
>TRBJ2-1|.|.|TRBV28
CASSISEPRQQFF
TGTGCCAGCAGTATTTCGGAGCCACGGCAGCAGTTCTTC
>TRBJ2-2|.|TRBD2|TRBV5-1
CASSLGGLAGAGELFF
TGCGCCAGCAGCTTGGGAGGGCTAGCGGGAGCCGGGGAGCTGTTTTTT
>TRBJ1-1|many|TRBD1|TRBV18
CASSPTVGQPNTEAFF
TGTGCCAGCTCACCGACTGTGGGACAGCCGAACACTGAAGCTTTCTTT
>TRBJ1-2|many|.|TRBV28
CASILGGNFDPKYGYTF
TGTGCCAGCATCCTGGGGGGGAACTTCGATCCCAAATATGGCTACACCTTC
>TRBJ2-3|.|TRBD2|TRBV12-3/TRBV12-4
CASSPGGLTSGTDTQYF
TGTGCCAGCAGTCCGGGGGGTCTGACTAGCGGTACTGATACGCAGTATTTT
>TRBJ2-5|many|.|TRBV11-2
CASSSLRETQYF
TGTGCCAGCAGCTCCCTCCGGGAGACCCAGTACTTC
>TRBJ2-1|few|.|TRBV18
CASSSLAGASYNEQFF
TGTGCCAGCTCGTCCCTAGCTGGGGCGTCCTACAATGAGCAGTTCTTC